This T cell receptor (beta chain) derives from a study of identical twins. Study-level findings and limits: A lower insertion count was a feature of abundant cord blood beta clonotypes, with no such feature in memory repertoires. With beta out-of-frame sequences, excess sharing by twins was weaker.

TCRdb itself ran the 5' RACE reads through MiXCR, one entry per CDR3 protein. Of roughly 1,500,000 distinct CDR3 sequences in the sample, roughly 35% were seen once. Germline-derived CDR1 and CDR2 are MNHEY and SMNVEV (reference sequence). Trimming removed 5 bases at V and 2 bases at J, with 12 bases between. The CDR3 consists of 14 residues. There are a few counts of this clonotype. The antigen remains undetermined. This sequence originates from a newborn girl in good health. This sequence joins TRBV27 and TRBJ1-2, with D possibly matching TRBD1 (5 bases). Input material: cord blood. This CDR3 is CASSPFGGNYGYTF. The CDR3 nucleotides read TGTGCCAGCAGTCCCTTCGGGGGGAACTATGGCTACACCTTC.